This is a list of T cell receptor beta chains from one sample in a study of siplizumab effects on memory and regulatory T cells. TCRdb's copy holds only in-frame clones and misses some; the assay was immunoSEQ multiplex PCR. Of approximately 52,000 clones in the sample, 95% to 97% were seen once. Sequencing was carried out using naive CD4+ T cells sorted from blood. The source is a human donor in good health. Both conserved end residues are part of each CDR3. Fields, in order: J gene, D gene, clone size, V gene, CDR3 protein, CDR3 DNA. The D gene is left open where the match is weak. Size values are once, few and many counts, or a class for expanded clones, and some rows have none.

J: TRBJ2-3
D: .
size: .
V: TRBV5-1
CDR3: CASSITDTQYF
DNA: TGCGCCAGCAGCATCACAGATACGCAGTATTTT

J: TRBJ1-2
D: TRBD1
size: .
V: TRBV7-8
CDR3: CASSLGTGMGGYTF
DNA: TGTGCCAGCAGCTTAGGGACAGGGATGGGAGGCTACACCTTC

J: TRBJ2-7
D: TRBD1
size: .
V: TRBV6-5
CDR3: CASSRGQGPYEQYF
DNA: TGTGCCAGCAGCCGGGGACAGGGCCCTTACGAGCAGTACTTC

J: TRBJ2-7
D: .
size: .
V: TRBV6-5
CDR3: CASSYGGAGGEQYF
DNA: TGTGCCAGCAGTTACGGAGGGGCCGGGGGCGAGCAGTACTTC

J: TRBJ1-2
D: .
size: .
V: TRBV30
CDR3: CAWSAGGRVGGYTF
DNA: TGTGCCTGGAGCGCCGGGGGGCGTGTGGGAGGCTACACCTTC

J: TRBJ2-3
D: .
size: .
V: TRBV12-5
CDR3: CASGLVQLGATDTQYF
DNA: TGTGCTAGTGGTTTGGTACAGTTAGGGGCCACCGATACGCAGTATTTT

J: TRBJ1-5
D: .
size: .
V: TRBV28
CDR3: CASSSALIANQPQHF
DNA: TGTGCCAGCAGTTCCGCCTTGATTGCCAATCAGCCCCAGCATTTT

J: TRBJ2-7
D: TRBD1
size: .
V: TRBV6-6
CDR3: CASSQDRGLEQYF
DNA: TGTGCCAGCAGTCAGGACAGGGGGCTGGAGCAGTACTTC

J: TRBJ2-4
D: .
size: .
V: TRBV18
CDR3: CASSPPGLAKNIQYF
DNA: TGTGCCAGCTCACCACCGGGTCTAGCCAAAAACATTCAGTACTTC

J: TRBJ2-5
D: TRBD2
size: .
V: TRBV11-2
CDR3: CASSLRREGQETQYF
DNA: TGTGCCAGCAGCTTACGGCGGGAGGGGCAAGAGACCCAGTACTTC

J: TRBJ2-7
D: .
size: .
V: TRBV2
CDR3: CASSEGRGPYEQYF
DNA: TGTGCCAGCAGTGAAGGCCGGGGGCCCTACGAGCAGTACTTC

J: TRBJ2-1
D: .
size: .
V: TRBV27
CDR3: CASSSRGGALYNEQFF
DNA: TGTGCCAGCAGTAGCCGAGGGGGGGCGCTTTACAATGAGCAGTTCTTC

J: TRBJ2-1
D: TRBD2
size: once
V: TRBV5-1
CDR3: CASSPREGWDEQFF
DNA: TGCGCCAGCAGCCCTCGGGAGGGGTGGGATGAGCAGTTCTTC

J: TRBJ2-1
D: TRBD1
size: .
V: TRBV7-9
CDR3: CASSYRDSNEQFF
DNA: TGTGCCAGCAGCTACCGGGACAGCAATGAGCAGTTCTTC

J: TRBJ2-3
D: .
size: .
V: TRBV5-1
CDR3: CASSWDGRTDTQYF
DNA: TGCGCCAGCAGCTGGGACGGCCGCACAGATACGCAGTATTTT

J: TRBJ2-2
D: .
size: .
V: TRBV7-9
CDR3: CASSLFSNTGELFF
DNA: TGTGCCAGCAGCTTATTTTCGAACACCGGGGAGCTGTTTTTT

J: TRBJ1-2
D: .
size: .
V: TRBV2
CDR3: CARRVKQGSDYGYTF
DNA: TGTGCCAGGAGGGTAAAACAGGGTTCGGACTATGGCTACACCTTC

J: TRBJ2-2
D: TRBD2
size: .
V: TRBV5-1
CDR3: CASSNGLAGSFFRDTGELFF
DNA: TGCGCCAGCAGCAATGGACTAGCGGGAAGTTTTTTCCGGGACACCGGGGAGCTGTTTTTT

J: TRBJ1-4
D: .
size: .
V: TRBV5-1
CDR3: CASSLWATNEKLFF
DNA: TGCGCCAGCAGCTTGTGGGCAACTAATGAAAAACTGTTTTTT

J: TRBJ2-1
D: .
size: .
V: TRBV7-7
CDR3: CASSPSGGTYNEQFF
DNA: TGTGCTAGCAGCCCGAGTGGCGGGACCTACAATGAGCAGTTCTTC

J: TRBJ2-2
D: .
size: .
V: TRBV18
CDR3: CASAITTPPGTGELFF
DNA: TGTGCCAGCGCGATCACGACCCCTCCGGGGACCGGGGAGCTGTTTTTT

J: TRBJ2-7
D: .
size: .
V: TRBV21-1
CDR3: CASSKGSEIYYEQYF
DNA: TGTGCCAGCAGCAAGGGGTCCGAAATATACTACGAGCAGTACTTC

J: TRBJ2-5
D: .
size: .
V: TRBV10-2
CDR3: CASSVREETQYF
DNA: TGCGCCAGCAGTGTACGGGAAGAGACCCAGTACTTC

J: TRBJ1-4
D: .
size: .
V: TRBV28
CDR3: CASSPAGGRDEKLFF
DNA: TGTGCCAGTAGTCCCGCGGGCGGGCGGGATGAAAAACTGTTTTTT

J: TRBJ1-5
D: .
size: .
V: TRBV19
CDR3: CASSLRRGWNQPQHF
DNA: TGTGCCAGTAGCCTTCGGAGGGGTTGGAATCAGCCCCAGCATTTT

J: TRBJ1-2
D: .
size: .
V: TRBV6-1
CDR3: CASSERLSGTYHKSTF
DNA: TGTGCCAGCAGTGAGAGACTCTCCGGGACATACCACAAGTCCACCTTC

J: TRBJ2-3
D: TRBD2
size: .
V: TRBV19
CDR3: CASTRGTGTSADTQYF
DNA: TGTGCCAGTACCCGGGGGACCGGGACTAGTGCAGATACGCAGTATTTT

J: TRBJ1-1
D: TRBD1
size: .
V: TRBV19
CDR3: CASSTATQGVNTEAFF
DNA: TGTGCCAGTAGTACAGCTACTCAGGGGGTTAACACTGAAGCTTTCTTT

J: TRBJ2-7
D: TRBD1
size: .
V: TRBV2
CDR3: CASREDRVGYEQYF
DNA: TGTGCCAGCAGAGAGGACAGGGTAGGCTACGAGCAGTACTTC

J: TRBJ2-7
D: .
size: .
V: TRBV19
CDR3: CASSTTERGSRYEQYF
DNA: TGTGCCAGTAGCACCACCGAGAGGGGATCTCGCTACGAGCAGTACTTC

J: TRBJ2-7
D: .
size: .
V: TRBV6-5
CDR3: CASNPTRGSYDEQYF
DNA: TGTGCCAGCAACCCAACAAGGGGCAGTTACGACGAGCAGTACTTC

J: TRBJ1-1
D: .
size: .
V: TRBV6-1
CDR3: CASSEPHTEAFF
DNA: TGTGCCAGCAGTGAACCCCACACTGAAGCTTTCTTT

J: TRBJ1-4
D: .
size: .
V: TRBV27
CDR3: CASSFRDLRYEKLFF
DNA: TGTGCCAGCAGTTTCCGGGATCTGAGATATGAAAAACTGTTTTTT

J: TRBJ1-1
D: TRBD1
size: once
V: TRBV5-1
CDR3: CASSLGDRGRTTEAFF
DNA: TGCGCCAGCAGCTTGGGGGACAGGGGGCGCACCACTGAAGCTTTCTTT

J: TRBJ1-1
D: .
size: .
V: TRBV28
CDR3: CASSFGRGLYTEAFF
DNA: TGTGCCAGCAGTTTCGGGAGGGGGTTGTACACTGAAGCTTTCTTT

J: TRBJ1-4
D: .
size: .
V: TRBV19
CDR3: CASSINNRNEKLFF
DNA: TGTGCCAGTAGTATTAATAATCGGAATGAAAAACTGTTTTTT

J: TRBJ2-5
D: .
size: once
V: TRBV30
CDR3: CAWSVGQPQETQYF
DNA: TGTGCCTGGAGTGTGGGGCAGCCCCAAGAGACCCAGTACTTC

J: TRBJ2-3
D: .
size: .
V: TRBV11-3
CDR3: CASSLVGASTDTQYF
DNA: TGTGCCAGCAGCTTAGTGGGGGCTAGCACAGATACGCAGTATTTT

J: TRBJ2-6
D: .
size: .
V: TRBV4-1
CDR3: CASRRGRGANVLTF
DNA: TGCGCCAGTAGGAGGGGACGAGGGGCCAACGTCCTGACTTTC

J: TRBJ1-5
D: .
size: .
V: TRBV4-2
CDR3: CASSQEDGQPQHF
DNA: TGTGCCAGCAGCCAAGAGGATGGACAGCCCCAGCATTTT

J: TRBJ2-3
D: .
size: .
V: TRBV5-1
CDR3: CASSLAGADTQYF
DNA: TGCGCCAGCAGCTTGGCGGGAGCGGATACGCAGTATTTT

J: TRBJ2-7
D: TRBD1
size: .
V: TRBV10-3
CDR3: CAIMGDRGYEQYF
DNA: TGTGCCATCATGGGAGACAGGGGGTACGAGCAGTACTTC

J: TRBJ2-1
D: .
size: .
V: TRBV7-3
CDR3: CASSLNDNEQFF
DNA: TGTGCCAGCAGCTTAAATGACAATGAGCAGTTCTTC

J: TRBJ2-5
D: .
size: once
V: TRBV2
CDR3: CASSDTSLKWETQYF
DNA: TGTGCCAGCAGTGATACTAGCCTGAAATGGGAGACCCAGTACTTC

J: TRBJ2-7
D: .
size: once
V: TRBV4-1
CDR3: CASSQPDGTYGAYEQYF
DNA: TGCGCCAGCAGCCAGCCGGACGGAACCTACGGAGCCTACGAGCAGTACTTC

J: TRBJ1-1
D: .
size: .
V: TRBV6-6
CDR3: CASSYDSYTEAFF
DNA: TGTGCCAGCAGTTATGACAGCTACACTGAAGCTTTCTTT

J: TRBJ2-5
D: .
size: .
V: TRBV5-1
CDR3: CASSSGGAFQETQYF
DNA: TGCGCCAGCAGCTCGGGGGGCGCGTTTCAAGAGACCCAGTACTTC

J: TRBJ2-1
D: TRBD2
size: .
V: TRBV9
CDR3: CASSVVPGLAGGPYNEQFF
DNA: TGTGCCAGCAGCGTAGTTCCCGGACTAGCGGGAGGGCCCTACAATGAGCAGTTCTTC

J: TRBJ1-2
D: .
size: .
V: TRBV7-9
CDR3: CASSLGDIAHGYTF
DNA: TGTGCCAGCAGCTTAGGGGACATCGCCCATGGCTACACCTTC

J: TRBJ2-1
D: TRBD2
size: .
V: TRBV9
CDR3: CASSVGLAGAQYNEQFF
DNA: TGTGCCAGCAGCGTAGGGCTAGCGGGAGCTCAATACAATGAGCAGTTCTTC

J: TRBJ2-7
D: .
size: once
V: TRBV30
CDR3: CAWSVTSYEQYF
DNA: TGTGCCTGGAGTGTGACTTCCTACGAGCAGTACTTC

J: TRBJ1-2
D: .
size: .
V: TRBV2
CDR3: CASSGLGRGGHGYTF
DNA: TGTGCCAGCAGTGGCCTCGGGCGTGGGGGGCACGGCTACACCTTC

J: TRBJ1-3
D: TRBD1
size: .
V: TRBV5-8
CDR3: CASKGGFSGNTIYF
DNA: TGTGCCAGCAAAGGGGGCTTCTCTGGAAACACCATATATTTT

J: TRBJ2-7
D: .
size: .
V: TRBV6-5
CDR3: CASTRGQGFSEQYF
DNA: TGTGCCAGCACCAGGGGACAAGGATTCTCCGAGCAGTACTTC